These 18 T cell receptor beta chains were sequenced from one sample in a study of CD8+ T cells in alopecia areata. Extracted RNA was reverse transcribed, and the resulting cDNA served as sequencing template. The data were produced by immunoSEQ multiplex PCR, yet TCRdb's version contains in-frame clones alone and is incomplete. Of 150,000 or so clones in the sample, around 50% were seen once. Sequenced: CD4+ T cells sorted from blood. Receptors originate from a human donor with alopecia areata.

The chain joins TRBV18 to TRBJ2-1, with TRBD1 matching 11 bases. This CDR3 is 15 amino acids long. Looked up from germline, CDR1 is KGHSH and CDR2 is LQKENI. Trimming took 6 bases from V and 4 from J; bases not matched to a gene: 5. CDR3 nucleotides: TGTGCCAGCTCCCCCGGGACAGGGGGTTACAATGAGCAGTTCTTC. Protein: CASSPGTGGYNEQFF.

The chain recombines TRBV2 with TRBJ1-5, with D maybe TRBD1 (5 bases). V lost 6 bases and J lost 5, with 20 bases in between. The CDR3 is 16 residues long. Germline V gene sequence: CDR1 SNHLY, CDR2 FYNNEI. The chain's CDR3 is CASRGRGAESDQPQHF. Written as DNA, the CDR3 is TGTGCCAGCAGGGGAAGGGGCGCAGAGTCCGATCAGCCCCAGCATTTT.

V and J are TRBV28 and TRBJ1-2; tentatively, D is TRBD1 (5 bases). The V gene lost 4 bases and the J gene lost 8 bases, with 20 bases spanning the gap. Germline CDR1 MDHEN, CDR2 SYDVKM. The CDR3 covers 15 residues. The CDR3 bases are TGTGCCAGCAGTTACCGGGACCCTGGTCAGGGAGGCTACACCTTC. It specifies CASSYRDPGQGGYTF.

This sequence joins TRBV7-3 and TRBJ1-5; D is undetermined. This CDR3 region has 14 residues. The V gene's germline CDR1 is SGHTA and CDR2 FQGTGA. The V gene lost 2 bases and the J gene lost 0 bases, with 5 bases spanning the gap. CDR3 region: CASSLDPSNQPQHF. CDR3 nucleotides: TGTGCCAGCAGCTTAGATCCTAGCAATCAGCCCCAGCATTTT.

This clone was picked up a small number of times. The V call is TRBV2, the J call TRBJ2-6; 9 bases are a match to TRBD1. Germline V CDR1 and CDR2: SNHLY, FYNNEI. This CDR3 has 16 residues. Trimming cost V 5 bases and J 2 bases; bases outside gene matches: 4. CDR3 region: CASSKTGGPGANVLTF. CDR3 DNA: TGTGCCAGCAGTAAAACAGGGGGCCCTGGGGCCAACGTCCTGACTTTC.

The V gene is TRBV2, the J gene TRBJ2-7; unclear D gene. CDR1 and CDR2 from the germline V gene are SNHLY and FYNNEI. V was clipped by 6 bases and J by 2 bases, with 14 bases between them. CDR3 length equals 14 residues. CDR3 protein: CASSSQGPTYEQYF. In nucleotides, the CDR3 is TGTGCCAGCAGCTCCCAAGGCCCAACCTACGAGCAGTACTTC.

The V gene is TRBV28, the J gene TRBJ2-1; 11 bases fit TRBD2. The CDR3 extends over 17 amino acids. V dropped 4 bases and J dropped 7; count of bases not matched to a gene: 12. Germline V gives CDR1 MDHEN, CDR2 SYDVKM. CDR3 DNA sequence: TGTGCCAGCAGTTCCGTTCGACTAGCGGGAAAGACGAATGAGCAGTTCTTC. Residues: CASSSVRLAGKTNEQFF.

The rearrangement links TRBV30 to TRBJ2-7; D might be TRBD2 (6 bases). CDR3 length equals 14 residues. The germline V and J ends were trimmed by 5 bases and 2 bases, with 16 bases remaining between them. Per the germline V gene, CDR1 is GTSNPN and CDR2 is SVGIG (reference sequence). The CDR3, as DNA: TGTGCCTGGTCCAAGGGACTCCTTACCTACGAGCAGTACTTC. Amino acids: CAWSKGLLTYEQYF.

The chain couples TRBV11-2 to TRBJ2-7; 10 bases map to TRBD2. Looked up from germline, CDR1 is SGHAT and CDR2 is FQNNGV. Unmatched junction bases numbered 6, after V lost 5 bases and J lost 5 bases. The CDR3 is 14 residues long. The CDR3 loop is CASSQLAGIDEQYF. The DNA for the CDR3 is TGTGCCAGCAGCCAACTAGCGGGAATCGACGAGCAGTACTTC.

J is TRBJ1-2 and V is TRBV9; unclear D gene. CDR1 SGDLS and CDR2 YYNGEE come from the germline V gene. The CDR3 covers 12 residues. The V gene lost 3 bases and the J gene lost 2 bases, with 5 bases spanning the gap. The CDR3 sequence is CASSAFNYGYTF. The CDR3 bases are TGTGCCAGCAGCGCCTTCAACTATGGCTACACCTTC.

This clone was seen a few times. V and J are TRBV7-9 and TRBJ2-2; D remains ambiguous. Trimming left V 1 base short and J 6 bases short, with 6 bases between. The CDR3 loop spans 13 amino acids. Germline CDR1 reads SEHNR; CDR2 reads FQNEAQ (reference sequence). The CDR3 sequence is CASSLGDAGELFF. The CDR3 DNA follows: TGTGCCAGCAGCTTAGGTGACGCCGGGGAGCTGTTTTTT.

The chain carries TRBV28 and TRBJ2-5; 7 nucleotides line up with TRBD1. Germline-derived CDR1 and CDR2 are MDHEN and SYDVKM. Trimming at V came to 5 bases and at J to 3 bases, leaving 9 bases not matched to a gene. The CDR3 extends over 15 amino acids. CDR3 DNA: TGTGCCAGCAGTCAACCACCGGGACAGAAAGAGACCCAGTACTTC. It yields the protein CASSQPPGQKETQYF.

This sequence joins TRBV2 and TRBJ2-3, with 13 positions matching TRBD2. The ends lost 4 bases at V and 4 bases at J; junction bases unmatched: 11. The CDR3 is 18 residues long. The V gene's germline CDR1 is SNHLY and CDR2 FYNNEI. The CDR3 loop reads CASSAFRTSGRVADTQYF. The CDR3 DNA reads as TGTGCCAGCAGTGCTTTTCGTACTAGCGGGAGGGTGGCAGATACGCAGTATTTT.

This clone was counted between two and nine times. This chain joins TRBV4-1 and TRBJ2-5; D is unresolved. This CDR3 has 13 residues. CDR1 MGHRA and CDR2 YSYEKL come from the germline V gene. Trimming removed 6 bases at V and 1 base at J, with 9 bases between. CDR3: CASSSTSQETQYF. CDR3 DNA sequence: TGCGCCAGCAGTTCGACTTCCCAAGAGACCCAGTACTTC.

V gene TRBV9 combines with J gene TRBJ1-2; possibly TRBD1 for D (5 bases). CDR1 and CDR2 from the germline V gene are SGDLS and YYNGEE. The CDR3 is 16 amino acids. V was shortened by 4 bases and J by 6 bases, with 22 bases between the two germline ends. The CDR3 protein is CASSTSWRGRLDGYTF. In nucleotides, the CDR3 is TGTGCCAGCAGCACTTCTTGGCGGGGACGGCTCGATGGCTACACCTTC.

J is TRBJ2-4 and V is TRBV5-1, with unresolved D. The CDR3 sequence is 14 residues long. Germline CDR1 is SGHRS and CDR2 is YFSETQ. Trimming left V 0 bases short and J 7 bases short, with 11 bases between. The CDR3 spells CASSLDSRVNIQYF. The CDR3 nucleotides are TGCGCCAGCAGCTTGGACAGCCGAGTGAACATTCAGTACTTC.

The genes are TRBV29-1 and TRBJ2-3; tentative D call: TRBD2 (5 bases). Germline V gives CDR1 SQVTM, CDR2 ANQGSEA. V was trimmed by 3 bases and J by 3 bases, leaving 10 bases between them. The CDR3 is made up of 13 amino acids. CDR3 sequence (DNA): TGCAGCGTTGACCCCGGGAATACAGATACGCAGTATTTT. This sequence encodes CSVDPGNTDTQYF.

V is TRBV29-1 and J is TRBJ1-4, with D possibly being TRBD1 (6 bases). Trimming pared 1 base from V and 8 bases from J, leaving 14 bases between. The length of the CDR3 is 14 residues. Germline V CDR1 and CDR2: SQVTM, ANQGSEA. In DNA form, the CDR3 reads TGCAGCGTTGAAGGGGGGCTCCCCGGGGAAAAACTGTTTTTT. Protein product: CSVEGGLPGEKLFF. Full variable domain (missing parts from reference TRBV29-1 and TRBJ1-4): SAVISQKPSRDICQRGTSLTIQCQVDSQVTMMFWYRQQPGQSLTLIATANQGSEATYESGFVIDKFPISRPNLTFSTLTVSNMSPEDSSIYLCSVEGGLPGEKLFFGSGTQLSVL.